This TCR beta chain was found in a study of T cell responses to AZD1222 COVID-19 vaccine. Study findings and constraints: Spike-spanning, vaccine-associated CD4 TCRs were dominant at 160-218 and 743-854. Seropositive status at baseline applied to only five to seven AZD1222 recipients. Vaccination with two AZD1222 doses was followed by a rise in Spike-specific TCR breadth and depth. Donor demographics were predominantly white British with a female majority; clonal diversity may be underestimated.

A word on this clone: Its matching antigen is unknown.

The CDR3 spans 16 residues. CDR1 and CDR2 from the germline V gene are SNHLY and FYNNEI. Trimming cost V 0 bases and J 3 bases, with 14 bases left between them. This table comes from immunoSEQ multiplex PCR, and its TCRdb copy is limited to in-frame clones, with some not included. The sample lists 250,000 to 300,000 clones; approximately 94% were seen once. The TCR sequence derives from an adult who received the AZD1222 COVID-19 vaccine. Source: peripheral blood, taken 28 days after the second AZD1222 dose. The J gene is TRBJ2-5, the V gene TRBV2, with D perhaps assigned TRBD1 or TRBD2 (6 bases each). CDR3 amino acids: CASSEAEGGIKETQYF. CDR3 coding DNA: TGTGCCAGCAGTGAAGCGGAGGGGGGTATTAAAGAGACCCAGTACTTC.